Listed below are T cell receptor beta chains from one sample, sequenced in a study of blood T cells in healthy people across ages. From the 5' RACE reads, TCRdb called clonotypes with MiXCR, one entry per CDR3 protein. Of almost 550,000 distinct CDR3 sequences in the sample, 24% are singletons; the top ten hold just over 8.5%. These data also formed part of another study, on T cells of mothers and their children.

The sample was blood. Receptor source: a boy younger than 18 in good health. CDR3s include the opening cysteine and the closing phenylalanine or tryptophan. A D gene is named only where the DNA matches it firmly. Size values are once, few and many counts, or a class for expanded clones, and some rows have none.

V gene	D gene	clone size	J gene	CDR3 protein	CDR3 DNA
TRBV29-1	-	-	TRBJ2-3	CSVLRVDDTQYF	TGCAGCGTCCTCAGGGTAGATGATACGCAGTATTTT
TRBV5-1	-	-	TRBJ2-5	CASSVGAGHRETQYF	TGCGCCAGCAGTGTGGGGGCCGGGCACCGAGAGACCCAGTACTTC
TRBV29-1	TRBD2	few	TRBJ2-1	CGVEDPGTSGRTSSYNEQFF	TGCGGCGTTGAAGATCCCGGGACTAGCGGGAGGACTAGCTCCTACAATGAGCAGTTCTTC
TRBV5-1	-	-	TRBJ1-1	CASSFGPTGTEAFF	TGCGCCAGCAGCTTCGGGCCGACGGGCACTGAAGCTTTCTTT
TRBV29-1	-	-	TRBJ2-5	CSVVQFQETQYF	TGCAGCGTTGTTCAATTCCAAGAGACCCAGTACTTC
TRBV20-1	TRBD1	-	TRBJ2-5	CSALGQGQETQYF	TGCAGTGCCCTCGGACAGGGGCAAGAGACCCAGTACTTC
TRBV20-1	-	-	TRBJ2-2	CSARDSRSTGELFF	TGCAGTGCTAGAGACAGTCGGAGCACCGGGGAGCTGTTTTTT
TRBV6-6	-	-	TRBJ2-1	CASKFHGVNEQFF	TGTGCCAGCAAATTTCACGGTGTCAATGAGCAGTTCTTC
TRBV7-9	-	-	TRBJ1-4	CASSPRWTSSTFNEKLFF	TGTGCCAGCAGCCCCAGGTGGACAAGTTCCACCTTCAATGAAAAACTGTTTTTT
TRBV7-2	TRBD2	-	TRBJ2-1	CASSPSGGIDEQFF	TGTGCCAGCAGCCCAAGCGGGGGGATTGATGAGCAGTTCTTC
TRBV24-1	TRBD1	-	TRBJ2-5	CATSESPEDRGSETQYF	TGTGCCACCAGTGAATCCCCCGAAGACAGGGGATCGGAGACCCAGTACTTC
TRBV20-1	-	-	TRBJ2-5	CSAPQEPQETQYF	TGCAGTGCTCCACAGGAGCCGCAAGAGACCCAGTACTTC
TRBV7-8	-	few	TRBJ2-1	CASSLWSRGEVDNEQFF	TGTGCCAGCAGCTTATGGAGTAGGGGGGAGGTCGACAATGAGCAGTTCTTC
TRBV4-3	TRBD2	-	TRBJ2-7	CASSQVESGSSYEQYF	TGCGCCAGCAGCCAAGTAGAGAGCGGGAGCTCCTACGAGCAGTACTTC
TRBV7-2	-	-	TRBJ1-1	CASSLEHRLNTEAFF	TGTGCCAGCAGCTTAGAGCACAGATTGAACACTGAAGCTTTCTTT
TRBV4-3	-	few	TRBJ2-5	CASSQSGSVETQYF	TGCGCCAGCAGCCAGTCAGGGAGCGTAGAGACCCAGTACTTC
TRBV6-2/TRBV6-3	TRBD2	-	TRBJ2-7	CASSGRAYEQYF	TGTGCCAGTAGCGGGAGAGCCTACGAGCAGTACTTC
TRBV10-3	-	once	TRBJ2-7	CATGGVSYEQYF	TGTGCCACCGGGGGTGTCTCCTACGAGCAGTACTTC
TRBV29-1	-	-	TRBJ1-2	CSVEGTDGYTF	TGCAGCGTTGAAGGGACAGATGGCTACACCTTC
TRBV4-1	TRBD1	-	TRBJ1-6	CASSRTQGTGDSPLHF	TGCGCCAGCAGCCGAACGCAGGGGACAGGGGATTCACCCCTCCACTTT
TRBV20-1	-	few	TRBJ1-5	CSAREGGPYSNQPQHF	TGCAGTGCTAGAGAGGGAGGGCCTTATAGCAATCAGCCCCAGCATTTT
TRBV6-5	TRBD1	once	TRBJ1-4	CASSYSGTGGFLGTNEKLFF	TGTGCCAGCAGTTACTCGGGGACAGGGGGTTTCTTAGGGACTAATGAAAAACTGTTTTTT
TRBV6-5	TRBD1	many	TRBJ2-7	CASSSSPGQASYEQYF	TGTGCCAGCAGTTCCAGCCCTGGACAGGCCTCCTACGAGCAGTACTTC
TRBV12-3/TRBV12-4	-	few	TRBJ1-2	CASSPGRIYGYTF	TGTGCCAGCAGTCCGGGACGGATATATGGCTACACCTTC
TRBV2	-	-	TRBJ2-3	CASAVEADTQYF	TGTGCCAGCGCGGTAGAAGCAGATACGCAGTATTTT
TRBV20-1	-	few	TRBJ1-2	CSARGAYGYTF	TGCAGTGCTAGGGGAGCCTATGGCTACACCTTC
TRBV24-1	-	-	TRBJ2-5	CATSDQQGPTETQYF	TGTGCCACCAGTGATCAACAGGGCCCGACGGAGACCCAGTACTTC
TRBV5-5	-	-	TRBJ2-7	CASSLGLDRYNEQYF	TGTGCCAGCAGCTTGGGCCTGGACAGATACAACGAGCAGTACTTC
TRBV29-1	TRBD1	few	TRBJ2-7	CSFAGRGYEQYF	TGCAGCTTCGCGGGCAGGGGGTACGAGCAGTACTTC
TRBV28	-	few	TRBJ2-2	CASREYGTLNTGELFF	TGTGCCAGCAGGGAGTATGGGACACTGAACACCGGGGAGCTGTTTTTT
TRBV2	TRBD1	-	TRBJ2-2	CASSHGQGNAGELFF	TGTGCCAGCAGTCATGGACAGGGGAATGCCGGGGAGCTGTTTTTT
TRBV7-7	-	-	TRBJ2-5	CASSSLGSQETQYF	TGTGCTAGCAGCTCGCTCGGGAGCCAAGAGACCCAGTACTTC
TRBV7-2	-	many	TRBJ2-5	CASSLARETQYF	TGTGCCAGCAGCTTAGCTAGGGAGACCCAGTACTTC
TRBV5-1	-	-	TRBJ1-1	CASSLDADRNTEAFF	TGCGCCAGCAGCTTGGACGCAGACAGGAACACTGAAGCTTTCTTT
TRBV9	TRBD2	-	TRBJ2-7	CASSVAATSGVHEQYF	TGTGCCAGCAGCGTAGCGGCGACTAGCGGGGTTCACGAGCAGTACTTC
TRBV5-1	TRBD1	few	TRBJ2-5	CASSLGDSVQETQYF	TGCGCCAGCAGCTTGGGGGACAGCGTTCAAGAGACCCAGTACTTC
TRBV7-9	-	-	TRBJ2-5	CASSNGLDGGETQYF	TGTGCCAGCAGCAACGGGCTGGATGGGGGAGAGACCCAGTACTTC
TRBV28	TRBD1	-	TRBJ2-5	CASKNRGAYEQYF	TGTGCCAGTAAAAACAGGGGCGCCTACGAGCAATACTTC
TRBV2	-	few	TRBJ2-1	CASSEEDRDNEQFF	TGTGCCAGCAGTGAGGAGGACAGAGACAATGAGCAGTTCTTC
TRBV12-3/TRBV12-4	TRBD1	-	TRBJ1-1	CASRLDRKNTEAFF	TGTGCCAGCAGACTGGACAGGAAGAACACTGAAGCTTTCTTT
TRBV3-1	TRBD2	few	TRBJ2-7	CASSLIRGRVHEQYF	TGTGCCAGCAGCCTTATCCGCGGGAGGGTACACGAGCAGTACTTC
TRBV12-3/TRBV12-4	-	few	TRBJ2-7	CASTQGDEQYF	TGTGCCAGCACCCAGGGAGACGAGCAGTACTTC
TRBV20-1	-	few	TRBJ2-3	CSAPEGAGLTDTQYF	TGCAGTGCTCCTGAAGGGGCGGGACTCACAGATACGCAGTATTTT
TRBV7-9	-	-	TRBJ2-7	CASGTASHEQYF	TGTGCCAGTGGGACCGCTAGTCACGAGCAGTACTTC
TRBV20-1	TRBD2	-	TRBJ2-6	CSAPASGAGANVLTF	TGCAGTGCTCCGGCTAGCGGGGCTGGGGCCAACGTCCTGACTTTC
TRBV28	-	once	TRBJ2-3	CASSHSSGATDTQYF	TGTGCCAGCAGTCATTCATCTGGGGCCACAGATACGCAGTATTTT
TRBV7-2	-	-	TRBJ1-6	CASSLIRNSPLHF	TGTGCCAGCAGCTTAATACGTAATTCACCCCTCCACTTT
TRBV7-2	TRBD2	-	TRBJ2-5	CASSFFGGAAETQYF	TGTGCCAGCAGCTTTTTCGGGGGGGCCGCAGAGACCCAGTACTTC
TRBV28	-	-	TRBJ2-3	CASSFGAGRRARTDTQYF	TGTGCCAGCAGTTTTGGGGCAGGGAGAAGGGCACGCACAGATACGCAGTATTTT
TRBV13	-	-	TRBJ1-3	CASSLPVAEGAGNTIYF	TGTGCCAGCAGCTTACCCGTTGCAGAGGGCGCCGGAAACACCATATATTTT
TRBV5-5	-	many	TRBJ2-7	CASSSGTSYEQYF	TGTGCCAGCAGTTCAGGGACTTCCTACGAGCAGTACTTC
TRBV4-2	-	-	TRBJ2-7	CASSQPDTSNSYERYF	TGTGCCAGCAGCCAACCTGATACATCGAACTCCTACGAGCGGTACTTC
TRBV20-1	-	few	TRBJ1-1	CSARNRAYWNTEAFF	TGCAGTGCTAGGAACAGGGCTTACTGGAACACTGAAGCTTTCTTT
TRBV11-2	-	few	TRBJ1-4	CASSLVGQTNEKLFF	TGTGCCAGCAGCTTAGTTGGACAGACTAATGAAAAACTGTTTTTT
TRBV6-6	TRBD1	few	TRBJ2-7	CASSPRDRGNHEQYF	TGTGCCAGCAGTCCCCGGGACAGGGGGAACCACGAGCAGTACTTC
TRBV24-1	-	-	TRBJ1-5	CATSDSVGNQPQHF	TGTGCCACCAGTGATTCCGTGGGCAATCAGCCCCAGCATTTT
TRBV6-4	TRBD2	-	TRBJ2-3	CASNGTSGTNTDTQYF	TGTGCCAGCAACGGGACTAGCGGGACAAACACAGATACGCAGTATTTT
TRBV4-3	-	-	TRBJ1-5	CASSQDLKGSGQPQHF	TGCGCCAGCAGCCAAGATCTCAAGGGATCTGGTCAGCCCCAGCATTTT
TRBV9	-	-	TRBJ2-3	CASSGRPRDIFTDTQYF	TGTGCCAGCAGCGGCAGACCCCGGGACATTTTCACAGATACGCAGTATTTT
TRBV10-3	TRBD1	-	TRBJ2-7	CAISNSGTGDHEQYF	TGTGCCATCAGTAACTCCGGGACAGGGGACCACGAGCAGTACTTC